This T cell receptor beta chain stems from a study of blood T cell repertoires in COVID-19. Repertoires were generated with immunoSEQ multiplex PCR, while TCRdb's copy carries only in-frame clones and drops some. This table has roughly 140,000 clones, 70% to 90% appearing once. This CDR3 region has 15 residues. J gave up 0 bases and V 1 base, and 3 bases lay outside the gene matches. Germline CDR1 is SGHAT and CDR2 is FQNNGV. V is TRBV11-2 and J is TRBJ2-7, with 7 bases lining up with TRBD1. Sequencing was performed on peripheral blood. The receptor's source is a woman in her seventies with acute or convalescent COVID-19. The CDR3 nucleotides read TGTGCCAGCAGCTTAGTTAGGACAGGCTCCTACGAGCAGTACGTC. Amino acid sequence: CASSLVRTGSYEQYV.